This T cell receptor (beta chain) was sequenced during a study of blood T cells in healthy people across ages (dated by TCRdb to the mid-2010s). About the study as a whole: In model experiments, template switching captured roughly one uniquely barcoded TCR beta cDNA molecule for every two T cells. The study measured age-related changes in TCR beta repertoire diversity using deep sequencing normalized with unique cDNA molecular identifiers. The donors were split into four age groups: young (average 16 years), middle-aged (39), aged (over 55) and long-lived (over 75). To avoid experimental bias, donors of different ages were randomly spread across the sequencing lanes. The study analyzed two additional independent replicas of 1 million unique cDNA reads from the same blood draw for two donors, one aged 18 to 30 and one aged 80 or older.

Systemically healthy Caucasian individuals from Russia, 39 in total and aged roughly 6 to 100 years, were included as donors. About 9.8 milliliters of peripheral blood were drawn from each donor into EDTA-treated Vacutainer tubes. Ficoll-Paque density-gradient centrifugation was used to isolate PBMCs, with at least 6.5 million per sample. Trizol reagent was used to extract total RNA from PBMCs, with at least 5 micrograms per sample. The percentages of naive CD45RAhigh/CD27high T cells were determined by flow cytometry on a PBMC aliquot from every donor. Library preparation employed 5' RACE. Sequencing was carried out with an Illumina HiSeq 2500. A second PCR of about 7 to 12 cycles was run with a J-beta primer mix and a sample-barcoded 5' primer. A unique molecular identifier was introduced onto each TCR beta cDNA molecule by a template-switch 5' adaptor carrying 12 random nucleotides. Each sample yielded at least 3 million CDR3-containing paired-end reads. All of the RNA was converted into first-strand cDNA using the Mint cDNA synthesis kit, with a TRBC-specific oligonucleotide serving as the primer. After uracil-DNA glycosylase treatment, a first 18-cycle PCR used universal primers M1SS and BC2_uni_R on all cDNA. The original pipeline was this. For normalization, 1 million high-quality reads were randomly selected from each sample, with every read carrying a distinct molecular identifier. Instead of being binned into consensus sequences, reads with shared molecular identifiers were discarded. CDR3 identification, clonotype clustering and error correction used MiTCR with a Q25 quality threshold and the strictest error-elimination algorithm. A nonparametric unseen species model using Euler transformation provided a lower-bound estimate of total TCR beta diversity. TCRdb cleaned the public reads at Q25 with fastp, built clones with MiXCR and kept in-frame beta chains. Rows matching on CDR3 protein sequence are summarized as one entry with the most common DNA and genes. TCRdb's processing, not the authors' own work, is the source of the V and J calls. This sample lists 550,000 to 600,000 distinct CDR3 sequences; roughly 43% were detected once. The ten largest clonotypes hold 20% to 25% of the sample.

What the work shows at the level of the full study, not this receptor alone: Conclusive comparison of naive and antigen-experienced compartments was prevented by the profiling of bulk unsorted PBMCs. Compared with the aged group, the long-lived group had more naive CD4+ T cells, fewer expanded clones and increased TCR diversity, suggesting age selection. Estimates of total diversity based on one million sequenced T cells were regarded as lower bounds and as underestimates. A strong correlation was found between observed TCR beta diversity and the percentage of naive T cells measured by flow cytometry. The CMV infection status of donors was not known, potentially confounding age-related changes in expanded clonotypes. Observed TCR beta diversity per million T cells fell roughly linearly with age, and a significant reduction was already apparent by age approximately 40.

A few counts support this clonotype. There is no known antigen for this receptor. Base qualities are not recorded, but no much larger clone differs from it by a single base. This receptor was obtained from a man older than 75 in good health. Sequenced input: blood.

The nucleotides read TGCGCCAGCAGCCAACCAGGGGCAGGTGGCTACACCTTC. Translation gives CASSQPGAGGYTF. This receptor chain uses TRBV4-3 and TRBJ1-2; the D gene is perhaps TRBD1, from 6 matching bases. V loses 2 bases of germline sequence and J loses 7 bases, and the interval between the two ends is 11 bases. Reading from cysteine to phenylalanine, the CDR3 counts 13 amino acids. Just CDR3 DNA is preserved here, 39 bases in frame from base 1. Sequences LGHNA (CDR1) and YSLEER (CDR2) are obtained from the germline V gene.